This TCR beta chain was obtained from a study of blood T cell repertoires in COVID-19. At the level of the study: From the United States, Italy and Spain came samples of acute and convalescent COVID-19. Sources were T cells, B-cell-depleted T cells, or PBMCs; the material itself was cDNA or gDNA.

Per the original data handling: Amplified reference gene primers provided the basis for estimating nucleated cell counts. Using immunoSEQ multiplex PCR, the repertoire was profiled, and TCRdb retains in-frame clones only, with some absent. That table supplies the V and J calls and clone size; D and trimming were determined from the DNA. The table records around 220,000 clones, around 85% of them present only once. The CDR3 spans 16 residues. Unmatched junction bases numbered 13, after V lost 5 bases and J lost 4 bases. Germline CDR1 reads SGHVS; CDR2 reads FNYEAQ. The chain couples TRBV7-6 to TRBJ2-7; 8 positions agree with TRBD2. Sample: peripheral blood. The clonotype was recovered from a human donor in a cohort sampled during active COVID-19. The CDR3 DNA sequence: TGTGCCAGCAGCCCCGTGGTAGCGGGATCTACTTACGAGCAGTACTTC. Residues: CASSPVVAGSTYEQYF.